These 17 T cell receptor beta chains share one sample of origin, sequenced in a study of PD-L1 blockade in urothelial cancer. Clones were read by immunoSEQ multiplex PCR, and TCRdb kept only the in-frame ones, dropping some. The repertoire consists of 45,000 to 65,000 clones, with about 87% occurring once and the leading ten covering 5.5% to 7%. This specimen was PBMCs, taken around atezolizumab (anti-PD-L1) treatment. The receptors derive from a man aged 35-49 years with urothelial cancer.

The chain combines TRBV2 with TRBJ2-2; TRBD1 is a possible D gene (6 bases). The CDR3 consists of 12 residues. Trimming left V 6 bases short and J 6 bases short, with 8 bases between. Looked up from germline, CDR1 is SNHLY and CDR2 is FYNNEI. The CDR3, as DNA: TGTGCCAGCAGACAGGGCGCCGGGGAGCTGTTTTTT. This codes for CASRQGAGELFF.

The chain couples TRBV5-8 to TRBJ1-2; D might be TRBD1 (5 bases). The V end was cut by 3 bases, the J end by 2 bases, with 14 bases between. This CDR3 spans 15 amino acids. CDR1 and CDR2 from the germline V gene are SGHTS and YDEGEE. As DNA, the CDR3 is TGTGCCAGCAGCTATCCCGCCCGGGGGAACTATGGCTACACCTTC. This sequence encodes CASSYPARGNYGYTF. The whole variable domain, remainder taken from reference TRBV5-8 and TRBJ1-2, is EAGVTQSPTHLIKTRGQQATLRCSPISGHTSVYWYQQALGLGLQFLLWYDEGEERNRGNFPPRFSGRQFPNYSSELNVNALELEDSALYLCASSYPARGNYGYTFGSGTRLTVV.

The chain carries TRBV11-3 and TRBJ2-1; 9 nucleotides match TRBD2. This CDR3 is 16 amino acids long. Germline trimming cut 3 bases from V and 2 bases from J; bases unmatched to any gene: 5. From germline, CDR1 is SGHNT and CDR2 YENEEA. CDR3 in amino acids: CASSFSSGAAYNEQFF. CDR3 in DNA: TGTGCCAGCAGCTTCTCTAGCGGGGCCGCCTACAATGAGCAGTTCTTC.

V and J are TRBV5-4 and TRBJ2-5; D uncertain. Germline assignment: CDR1 SGHNT and CDR2 YYREEE (reference sequence). This CDR3 is 12 amino acids long. Trimming removed 7 bases from V and 4 bases from J, with 11 bases in between. The CDR3: CASGPPAETQYF. The CDR3 nucleotides are TGTGCCAGCGGGCCGCCTGCAGAGACCCAGTACTTC.

V is TRBV19 and J is TRBJ2-6; 7 bases are shared with TRBD1. This CDR3 has 18 residues. From germline, CDR1 is LNHDA and CDR2 SQIVND (reference sequence). V was pared by 6 bases and J by 0 bases, with 11 bases of the junction left unmatched. CDR3 protein: CASSSIDRASSGANVLTF. CDR3 in DNA: TGTGCCAGTAGCTCGATCGACAGGGCGAGCTCTGGGGCCAACGTCCTGACTTTC. Full variable domain (missing parts from reference TRBV19 and TRBJ2-6): DGGITQSPKYLFRKEGQNVTLSCEQNLNHDAMYWYRQDPGQGLRLIYYSQIVNDFQKGDIAEGYSVSREKKESFPLTVTSAQKNPTAFYLCASSSIDRASSGANVLTFGAGSRLTVL.

The rearrangement links TRBV6-5 to TRBJ2-2; 7 nucleotides match TRBD1. The CDR3 consists of 12 residues. CDR1 is MNHEY and CDR2 is SVGAGI in the germline V gene. The V gene end was trimmed by 9 bases and the J gene end by 6 bases; junction bases not matched to a gene: 4. In nucleotides, the CDR3 is TGTGCCAGTCTTCAGGGGGCCGGGGAGCTGTTTTTT. Its translation: CASLQGAGELFF.

The V gene is TRBV7-2, the J gene TRBJ2-7; 11 positions agree with TRBD1. V was pared by 4 bases and J by 3 bases, with 5 bases of the junction left unmatched. Germline V CDR1 and CDR2: SGHTA, FQGNSA. The CDR3 loop spans 15 amino acids. The CDR3 loop is CASSSPDRGLYEQYF. CDR3 DNA sequence: TGTGCCAGCAGCTCCCCGGACAGGGGGCTCTACGAGCAGTACTTC.

This sequence joins TRBV11-2 and TRBJ2-2; 7 nucleotides match TRBD2. The CDR3 loop spans 14 amino acids. V lost 2 bases and J lost 7; bases outside the gene matches: 4. Germline lookup yields CDR1 SGHAT and CDR2 FQNNGV. The CDR3 DNA reads TGTGCCAGCAGCTTATGGGAGGGTAACGGGGAGCTGTTTTTT. Its translation is CASSLWEGNGELFF.

This chain uses TRBV9 with TRBJ2-7; 8 bases are shared with TRBD2. The CDR3 is 14 residues long. Germline lookup yields CDR1 SGDLS and CDR2 YYNGEE. V gave up 1 base and J gave up 5 bases; unmatched junction bases: 5. The CDR3: CASSVRGLADEQYF. CDR3 coding DNA: TGTGCCAGCAGCGTAAGAGGACTAGCTGACGAGCAGTACTTC.

V is TRBV4-1 and J is TRBJ2-7, with 8 positions matching TRBD2. The CDR3 has 17 amino acids. V gave up 1 base and J gave up 0 bases; unmatched junction bases: 8. Germline CDR1 reads MGHRA; CDR2 reads YSYEKL. The CDR3 protein is CASSQGLLAAFSYEQYF. The CDR3 DNA is TGCGCCAGCAGCCAAGGCCTACTAGCGGCGTTCTCCTACGAGCAGTACTTC.

The genes are TRBV19 and TRBJ2-3; D may be TRBD2 (6 bases). The CDR3 runs to 13 residues. Trimming removed 6 bases at V and 0 bases at J, with 7 bases between. Germline loops: CDR1 LNHDA, CDR2 SQIVND (reference sequence). The CDR3 sequence: CASSSGSTDTQYF. The CDR3 region has the DNA TGTGCCAGTAGCAGCGGGAGCACAGATACGCAGTATTTT. Combining the CDR3 with reference TRBV19 and TRBJ2-3 gives the whole variable domain DGGITQSPKYLFRKEGQNVTLSCEQNLNHDAMYWYRQDPGQGLRLIYYSQIVNDFQKGDIAEGYSVSREKKESFPLTVTSAQKNPTAFYLCASSSGSTDTQYFGPGTRLTVL.

This clone showed up just a few times. The chain employs TRBV15 and TRBJ1-4; no clear D. V dropped 3 bases and J dropped 4 bases, with 18 bases sitting between them. CDR1 is LNHNV, CDR2 YYDKDF, per germline (reference sequence). The CDR3 contains 17 residues. The CDR3 bases are TGTGCCACCAGCAGCCCCAAGAGCTCGGTCCTTAATGAAAAACTGTTTTTT. Protein sequence: CATSSPKSSVLNEKLFF.

CDR3 DNA sequence: TGCGCCAGCAGCCCGACCGGGACAGACCACGAGCAGTACTTC. It is translated as CASSPTGTDHEQYF. The chain couples TRBV5-1 to TRBJ2-7; 7 bases map to TRBD1. CDR1 is SGHRS and CDR2 is YFSETQ in the germline V gene. Losses at the gene ends were 4 bases for V and 5 bases for J; bases not matched to a gene: 9. The CDR3 length is 14 residues. Combining the CDR3 with reference TRBV5-1 and TRBJ2-7 gives the whole variable domain KAGVTQTPRYLIKTRGQQVTLSCSPISGHRSVSWYQQTPGQGLQFLFEYFSETQRNKGNFPGRFSGRQFSNSRSEMNVSTLELGDSALYLCASSPTGTDHEQYFGPGTRLTVT.

The chain combines TRBV30 with TRBJ2-2; the match to TRBD1 covers 8 bases. CDR3 size: 15 residues. Unmatched junction bases numbered 4, after V lost 4 bases and J lost 0 bases. The germline CDR1 and CDR2 sequences are GTSNPN and SVGIG (reference sequence). The chain's CDR3 is CAWILGQANTGELFF. The CDR3 DNA reads TGTGCCTGGATTCTGGGACAGGCGAACACCGGGGAGCTGTTTTTT. Combining the CDR3 with reference TRBV30 and TRBJ2-2 gives the whole variable domain SQTIHQWPATLVQPVGSPLSLECTVEGTSNPNLYWYRQAAGRGLQLLFYSVGIGQISSEVPQNLSASRPQDRQFILSSKKLLLSDSGFYLCAWILGQANTGELFFGEGSRLTVL.

V gene TRBV6-5 combines with J gene TRBJ1-5; D gene ambiguous. Germline loops: CDR1 MNHEY, CDR2 SVGAGI. V lost 6 bases, J lost 7 bases, and 13 bases lay in between. The CDR3 is 13 residues long. Here the CDR3 reads CASRNRENQPQHF. DNA for the CDR3: TGTGCCAGCAGGAACCGGGAGAACCAGCCCCAGCATTTT.

The V gene is TRBV28, the J gene TRBJ1-5; TRBD1 matches at 7 bases. Germline assignment: CDR1 MDHEN and CDR2 SYDVKM. With 6 bases clipped from V and 4 bases from J, the junction kept 6 bases outside the gene matches. This CDR3 has 14 amino acids. The CDR3 spells CASSDRALNQPQHF. In DNA, the CDR3 is TGTGCCAGCAGCGACAGGGCCCTAAATCAGCCCCAGCATTTT.

The chain joins TRBV5-1 to TRBJ2-1; possible D gene TRBD1, 6 bases. There are 13 residues in the CDR3. CDR1 is SGHRS and CDR2 is YFSETQ in the germline V gene. Trimming left V 0 bases short and J 14 bases short, with 15 bases between. The CDR3 protein is CASSLARGVEEFF. DNA of the CDR3: TGCGCCAGCAGCTTGGCCAGGGGTGTGGAAGAGTTCTTC.